The 25 T cell receptor beta chains listed next were all sequenced from one sample in a study of CD8+CD57+ T cells in acquired aplastic anemia. Previously, flow cytometry had revealed CD8+CD57+ cell expansion in the patients chosen for sequencing. Researchers used genomic DNA as the template to profile TCR beta VDJ and CDR3. TCRdb re-analysed the reads in MiXCR, keeping a single row per CDR3 protein. In the table there are some 170,000 distinct CDR3 sequences, 65% to 75% of which are singletons. Material for sequencing was sorted CD4+, CD8+, or CD8+CD57+ T cells (not recorded which) from PBMCs. The receptor source for this set is a human donor with aplastic anemia.

This chain connects TRBV20-1 to TRBJ2-7, with a possible D match to TRBD2 (5 bases). Germline-derived CDR1 and CDR2 are DFQATT and SNEGSKA (reference sequence). With 3 bases removed from V and 2 bases from J, the gap between germline ends came to 8 bases. The CDR3 spans 12 residues. The chain's CDR3 is CSASGEPYEQYF. The CDR3 DNA follows: TGCAGTGCTAGCGGGGAACCCTACGAGCAGTACTTC.

This clonotype was observed once. The rearrangement uses TRBV24-1 and TRBJ1-5; weak D call: TRBD1 (5 bases). Germline CDR1 reads KGHDR; CDR2 reads SFDVKD. V was trimmed by 4 bases and J by 7 bases, leaving 10 bases between them. CDR3 length equals 13 residues. Here the CDR3 reads CATSDLWGQPQHF. CDR3 coding DNA: TGTGCCACCAGTGACCTTTGGGGGCAGCCCCAGCATTTT.

The J gene is TRBJ1-5, the V gene TRBV5-5, with D possibly matching TRBD1 (6 bases). Germline loops: CDR1 SGHKS, CDR2 YYEKEE (reference sequence). Trimming removed 2 bases at V and 2 bases at J, with 14 bases between. This CDR3 spans 16 amino acids. The CDR3 loop is CASSLKGGIGNQPQHF. The DNA for the CDR3 is TGTGCCAGCAGCTTAAAGGGGGGGATTGGCAATCAGCCCCAGCATTTT.

This clonotype was detected a few times. The chain has TRBV2 and TRBJ2-3; D is uncertain. Trimming left V 4 bases short and J 3 bases short, with 5 bases between. The CDR3 has 12 residues. Germline CDR1 and CDR2: SNHLY and FYNNEI. This CDR3 reads CASSGTTDTQYF. The CDR3 DNA sequence: TGTGCCAGCAGTGGAACTACAGATACGCAGTATTTT. The variable domain in full, completed from reference TRBV2 and TRBJ2-3, reads EPEVTQTPSHQVTQMGQEVILRCVPISNHLYFYWYRQILGQKVEFLVSFYNNEISEKSEIFDDQFSVERPDGSNFTLKIRSTKLEDSAMYFCASSGTTDTQYFGPGTRLTVL.

This clonotype was observed once. This rearrangement joins TRBV7-9 to TRBJ2-2, with 9 bases identical to TRBD2. CDR3 size: 14 residues. V shed 8 bases, J shed 6 bases, and the junction held 7 bases outside the gene matches. Germline loops: CDR1 SEHNR, CDR2 FQNEAQ (reference sequence). Written as DNA, the CDR3 is TGTGCCAGCCTACGGGCGGGAGGGGCCGGGGAGCTGTTTTTT. Amino acid sequence: CASLRAGGAGELFF. The whole variable domain, remainder taken from reference TRBV7-9 and TRBJ2-2, is DTGVSQNPRHKITKRGQNVTFRCDPISEHNRLYWYRQTLGQGPEFLTYFQNEAQLEKSRLLSDRFSAERPKGSFSTLEIQRTEQGDSAMYLCASLRAGGAGELFFGEGSRLTVL.

This clonotype was observed at least ten times. The chain couples TRBV7-8 to TRBJ2-7, with 7 bases matching TRBD2. Looked up from germline, CDR1 is SGHVS and CDR2 is FQNEAQ. The trim removed 3 bases at V and 2 bases at J, leaving 4 bases unmatched. The CDR3 loop spans 14 amino acids. CDR3 loop: CASSLGGGAYEQYF. The CDR3 region has the DNA TGTGCCAGCAGCTTGGGCGGGGGAGCCTACGAGCAGTACTTC.

The chain is built from TRBV29-1 and TRBJ2-1, with D possibly being TRBD2 (5 bases). Per germline, CDR1 SQVTM and CDR2 ANQGSEA. The CDR3 is 15 residues long. V lost 4 bases to trimming and J lost 0 bases, with 13 bases between them. The CDR3 DNA sequence: TGCAGCGTTGCGAGGGTGAGGAGCTCCTACAATGAGCAGTTCTTC. Its translation is CSVARVRSSYNEQFF.

This clonotype has a handful of counts. This chain uses TRBV9 with TRBJ1-1; D is ambiguous. The CDR3 spans 14 residues. Germline V lookup: CDR1 SGDLS, CDR2 YYNGEE. V was trimmed by 4 bases and J by 0 bases, leaving 10 bases between them. The CDR3 region is CASSPAILNTEAFF. CDR3 bases: TGTGCCAGCAGCCCAGCCATTTTGAACACTGAAGCTTTCTTT.

There are many counts of this clonotype. The V call is TRBV30, the J call TRBJ1-1; D remains unclear. The V and J ends lost 0 bases and 2 bases respectively, with 7 bases between them. The CDR3 spans 13 residues. Germline CDR1 reads GTSNPN; CDR2 reads SVGIG (reference sequence). The CDR3 coding sequence is TGTGCCTGGAGTGTAGCGGAAAACACTGAAGCTTTCTTT. Its protein product is CAWSVAENTEAFF.

The chain joins TRBV19 to TRBJ1-1, with 9 bases lining up with TRBD1. Unmatched junction bases numbered 4, after V lost 1 base and J lost 1 base. The CDR3 extends over 16 amino acids. Germline V gene sequence: CDR1 LNHDA, CDR2 SQIVND (reference sequence). The CDR3, as DNA: TGTGCCAGTAGTATAGCCCTGGGACAGGGGAACACTGAAGCTTTCTTT. Its protein product is CASSIALGQGNTEAFF. The full variable domain, rest sourced from reference TRBV19 and TRBJ1-1, is DGGITQSPKYLFRKEGQNVTLSCEQNLNHDAMYWYRQDPGQGLRLIYYSQIVNDFQKGDIAEGYSVSREKKESFPLTVTSAQKNPTAFYLCASSIALGQGNTEAFFGQGTRLTVV.

V usage is TRBV9 and J usage is TRBJ2-2, with unresolved D. Trimming stripped 7 bases from V and 1 base from J, with 11 bases between. The length of the CDR3 is 14 residues. The V gene's germline CDR1 is SGDLS and CDR2 YYNGEE. CDR3: CASGPTVNTGELFF. CDR3 bases: TGTGCCAGCGGACCGACGGTGAACACCGGGGAGCTGTTTTTT.

The chain couples TRBV7-6 to TRBJ2-1; TRBD1 aligns across 7 bases. V lost 3 bases and J lost 1; bases outside the gene matches: 6. Looked up from germline, CDR1 is SGHVS and CDR2 is FNYEAQ. This CDR3 region has 16 residues. CDR3 sequence (DNA): TGTGCCAGCAGCTTTCTAAAACAGGGGTCCTACAATGAGCAGTTCTTC. It codes for CASSFLKQGSYNEQFF.

The chain is built from TRBV24-1 and TRBJ2-1; a possible D gene is TRBD1 (6 bases). With 1 base removed from V and 6 bases from J, the gap between germline ends came to 15 bases. The V gene's germline CDR1 is KGHDR and CDR2 SFDVKD. The CDR3 covers 16 residues. The CDR3 nucleotides are TGTGCCACCAGTGATTTCAGGGGATCGGGGATCAATGAGCAGTTCTTC. It specifies CATSDFRGSGINEQFF.

This clonotype showed up many times. The rearrangement uses TRBV19 and TRBJ2-1; D is uncertain. Per germline, CDR1 LNHDA and CDR2 SQIVND (reference sequence). Trimming took 3 bases from V and 1 from J, leaving 10 bases between them. This CDR3 is 15 amino acids long. The CDR3 here is CASSMGALSYNEQFF. CDR3 DNA sequence: TGTGCCAGTAGTATGGGCGCCCTGTCCTACAATGAGCAGTTCTTC.

The genes are TRBV19 and TRBJ1-3; D may be TRBD1 (5 bases). Germline CDR1 and CDR2: LNHDA and SQIVND (reference sequence). The length of the CDR3 is 16 residues. With 7 bases removed from V and 4 bases from J, the gap between germline ends came to 20 bases. The CDR3 DNA reads TGTGCCAGTACAGCAACGCGCAGGGCAGGAGGAAACACCATATATTTT. This codes for CASTATRRAGGNTIYF.

The chain joins TRBV7-2 to TRBJ2-1, with D unclear. V was pared by 1 base and J by 7 bases, with 14 bases between. The CDR3 is 15 residues long. Germline assignment: CDR1 SGHTA and CDR2 FQGNSA. This CDR3 is CASSLEVIARNEQFF. The DNA of the CDR3 is TGTGCCAGCAGCTTAGAGGTAATAGCTCGAAATGAGCAGTTCTTC.

The rearrangement uses TRBV20-1 and TRBJ1-1; D perhaps matches TRBD1 (5 bases). Germline V gene lookup returns CDR1 DFQATT and CDR2 SNEGSKA (reference sequence). V was shortened by 6 bases and J by 3 bases, with 14 bases between the two germline ends. The CDR3 runs to 13 residues. The CDR3 sequence is CSARGLGHTEAFF. DNA of the CDR3: TGCAGTGCCCGCGGTCTGGGGCACACTGAAGCTTTCTTT.

The chain links TRBV29-1 to TRBJ1-1, with 7 bases fitting TRBD1. This CDR3 contains 16 residues. After removal of 6 bases from V and 0 bases from J, the junction contained 13 bases not matched to a gene. Germline CDR1 reads SQVTM; CDR2 reads ANQGSEA. CDR3 sequence: CSVYRDRGGLNTEAFF. For the CDR3, the DNA is TGCAGCGTGTACCGGGACCGAGGGGGCTTGAACACTGAAGCTTTCTTT.

CDR3 DNA: TGTGCCAGCAGTGAAGGTCAGAACTATGGCTACACCTTC. Amino acids: CASSEGQNYGYTF. The genes are TRBV12-3 or TRBV12-4 and TRBJ1-2; D is unclear. This CDR3 is 13 amino acids long. Trimming removed 5 bases at V and 2 bases at J, with 9 bases between.

This chain uses TRBV7-8 with TRBJ1-6; no reliable D call. Trimming cost V 6 bases and J 4 bases, with 7 bases left between them. The CDR3 totals 13 residues. Germline loops: CDR1 SGHVS, CDR2 FQNEAQ. The chain's CDR3 is CASRAGYNSPLHF. CDR3 DNA: TGTGCCAGCAGGGCGGGTTATAATTCACCCCTCCACTTT.

In this sample, this clonotype turned up a few times. This chain links TRBV5-6 with TRBJ1-6, with no clear D. The CDR3 runs 15 residues. Looked up from germline, CDR1 is SGHDT and CDR2 is YYEEEE. V was shortened by 5 bases and J by 9 bases, with 18 bases between the two germline ends. CDR3 bases: TGTGCCAGCAGTGTGCAAACAGCATCCCCTTCACCCCTCCACTTT. This codes for CASSVQTASPSPLHF. The entire variable domain, with the rest obtained from reference TRBV5-6 and TRBJ1-6, is as follows: DAGVTQSPTHLIKTRGQQVTLRCSPKSGHDTVSWYQQALGQGPQFIFQYYEEEERQRGNFPDRFSGHQFPNYSSELNVNALLLGDSALYLCASSVQTASPSPLHFGNGTRLTVT.

The chain has TRBV5-1 and TRBJ2-2; 12 bases agree with TRBD2. The V gene end was trimmed by 4 bases and the J gene end by 7 bases; junction bases not matched to a gene: 8. Germline CDR1 reads SGHRS; CDR2 reads YFSETQ. The CDR3 sequence is 16 residues long. CDR3: CASSLAGGPMGGELFF. CDR3 DNA sequence: TGCGCCAGCAGCCTAGCGGGAGGGCCGATGGGCGGGGAGCTGTTTTTT.

This clonotype is judged large. The chain combines TRBV2 with TRBJ2-3, with 8 bases fitting TRBD2. Trimming took 5 bases from V and 5 from J; bases not matched to a gene: 12. Germline CDR1 is SNHLY and CDR2 is FYNNEI. The CDR3 is 16 residues long. The CDR3 protein is CASSSPGLELVDTQYF. CDR3 in DNA: TGTGCCAGCAGTAGTCCGGGACTAGAGTTGGTAGATACGCAGTATTTT.

This clonotype appeared many times. The V call is TRBV19, the J call TRBJ2-1; TRBD1 or TRBD2 may be the D gene (5 bases each). CDR1 and CDR2 from the germline V gene are LNHDA and SQIVND (reference sequence). This CDR3 is 15 amino acids long. Trimming removed 1 base from V and 8 bases from J, with 15 bases in between. CDR3 DNA: TGTGCCAGTAGTATAGGGAGGCTCGAAGGGGATGAGCAGTTCTTC. Protein sequence: CASSIGRLEGDEQFF.

The chain recombines TRBV2 with TRBJ2-5, with 7 bases matching TRBD1. CDR1 and CDR2 (germline): SNHLY, FYNNEI. This CDR3 contains 13 residues. V lost 7 bases to trimming and J lost 5 bases; unmatched junction nucleotides: 7. The CDR3 sequence is CASNQQGTETQYF. Written as DNA, the CDR3 is TGTGCCAGCAACCAACAGGGGACGGAGACCCAGTACTTC.